The 6 T cell receptor beta chains below were found in one sample sequenced in a study of T cells in Graves' hyperthyroidism and ophthalmopathy. Amplified TCR beta CDR3 regions came from RNA transcripts. HTBI primers were the set used in a first-round RT-PCR of the TCR CDR3. TCRdb independently ran MiXCR on the multiplex PCR reads; one entry per CDR3 protein. The table shows under 450,000 distinct CDR3 sequences, with approximately 18% occurring only once. Material for sequencing was blood. The receptor set was obtained from a woman younger than 45 with Graves' hyperthyroidism that later progressed to Graves' ophthalmopathy.

This rearrangement joins TRBV29-1 to TRBJ2-6; D ambiguous. Germline CDR1 SQVTM, CDR2 ANQGSEA. The CDR3 sequence is 16 residues long. V lost 7 bases and J 3 bases, leaving 19 bases between the germline ends. As DNA, the CDR3 is TGCAGCGCCGCGGTCTATCTCCCGCATGGGGCCAACGTCCTGACTTTC. It codes for CSAAVYLPHGANVLTF.

This clonotype was detected many times. This CDR3 is CASRRGRGVEETQYF. DNA for the CDR3: TGTGCCAGCAGACGAGGGAGGGGAGTTGAAGAGACCCAGTACTTC. V gene TRBV7-9 combines with J gene TRBJ2-5; 7 bases agree with TRBD2. V shed 6 bases and J 3 bases; nucleotides not matched to a gene: 10. CDR1 is SEHNR and CDR2 is FQNEAQ in the germline V gene (reference sequence). The CDR3 runs 15 residues.

The chain uses TRBV6-2 or TRBV6-3 and TRBJ2-2, with no clear D. Germline CDR1 and CDR2: MNHEY and SVGEGT. The CDR3 runs to 12 residues. V dropped 1 base and J dropped 8 bases, with 5 bases sitting between them. This CDR3 is CASSYFRGELFF. CDR3 nucleotide sequence: TGTGCCAGCAGTTACTTTCGGGGGGAGCTGTTTTTT.

V and J are TRBV28 and TRBJ2-2, with TRBD2 identical over 7 bases. Germline V lookup: CDR1 MDHEN, CDR2 SYDVKM. Unmatched junction bases numbered 6, after V lost 4 bases and J lost 4 bases. The CDR3 spans 15 residues. This chain's CDR3 is CASSSPGTITGELFF. CDR3 in DNA: TGTGCCAGCAGTTCACCCGGGACTATCACCGGGGAGCTGTTTTTT.

The sample holds many counts of this clonotype. The chain has TRBV7-9 and TRBJ2-5, with 7 bases lining up with TRBD2. Per the germline V gene, CDR1 is SEHNR and CDR2 is FQNEAQ (reference sequence). V lost 2 bases to trimming and J lost 4 bases; unmatched junction nucleotides: 4. The CDR3 consists of 14 residues. DNA for the CDR3: TGTGCCAGCAGCTTACCTTCTAGCGGAGAGACCCAGTACTTC. This gives the protein CASSLPSSGETQYF.

The chain employs TRBV19 and TRBJ2-5, with D perhaps TRBD1 (5 bases). Trimming cost V 7 bases and J 3 bases, with 12 bases left between them. CDR3 length: 13 residues. CDR1 and CDR2 (germline): LNHDA, SQIVND (reference sequence). As DNA, the CDR3 is TGTGCCAGTAAGAATGGGGCTGAAGAGACCCAGTACTTC. Its translation is CASKNGAEETQYF. The whole variable domain, filled in from reference TRBV19 and TRBJ2-5, reads DGGITQSPKYLFRKEGQNVTLSCEQNLNHDAMYWYRQDPGQGLRLIYYSQIVNDFQKGDIAEGYSVSREKKESFPLTVTSAQKNPTAFYLCASKNGAEETQYFGPGTRLLVL.